This TCR beta chain was documented in a study of cytomegalovirus exposure and HLA in healthy donors. Germline V gives CDR1 SGHDT, CDR2 YYEEEE. The CDR3 length is 15 residues. Trimming removed 4 bases from V and 4 bases from J, with 17 bases in between. Sequenced by immunoSEQ multiplex PCR; TCRdb stores in-frame clones only, minus some. The table records about 150,000 clones, 85% to 90% of them present only once. This TCR derives from a woman in her late teens or twenties in good health and CMV-seropositive. Sequenced input: PBMCs. This chain uses TRBV5-6 with TRBJ1-2; D is possibly TRBD1 (6 bases). CDR3: CASSPPWQGTYGYTF. The CDR3 DNA sequence: TGTGCCAGCAGCCCCCCGTGGCAGGGGACCTATGGCTACACCTTC.